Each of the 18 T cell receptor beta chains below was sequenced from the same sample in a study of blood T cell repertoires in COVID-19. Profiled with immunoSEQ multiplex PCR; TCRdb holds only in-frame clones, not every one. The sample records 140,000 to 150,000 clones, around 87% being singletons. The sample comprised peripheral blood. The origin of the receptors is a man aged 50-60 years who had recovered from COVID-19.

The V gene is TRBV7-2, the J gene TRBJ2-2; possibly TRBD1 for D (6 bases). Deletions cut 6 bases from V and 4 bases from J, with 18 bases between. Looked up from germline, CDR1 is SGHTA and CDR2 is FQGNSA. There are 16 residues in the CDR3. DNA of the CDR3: TGTGCCAGCAGTCGTTTGGGGGCCAGAAGCACCGGGGAGCTGTTTTTT. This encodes CASSRLGARSTGELFF.

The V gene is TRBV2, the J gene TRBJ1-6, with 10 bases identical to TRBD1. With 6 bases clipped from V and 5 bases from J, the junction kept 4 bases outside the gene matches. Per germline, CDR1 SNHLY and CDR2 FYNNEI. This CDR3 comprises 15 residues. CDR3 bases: TGTGCCAGCAGACCCGGGACAGGGGATAATTCACCCCTCCACTTT. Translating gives CASRPGTGDNSPLHF.

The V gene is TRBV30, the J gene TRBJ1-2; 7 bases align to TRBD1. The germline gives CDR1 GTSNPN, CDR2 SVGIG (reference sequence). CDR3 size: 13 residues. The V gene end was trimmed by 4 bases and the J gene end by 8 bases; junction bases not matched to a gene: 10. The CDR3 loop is CAWKAGGANGYTF. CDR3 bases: TGTGCCTGGAAGGCAGGGGGAGCCAACGGCTACACCTTC.

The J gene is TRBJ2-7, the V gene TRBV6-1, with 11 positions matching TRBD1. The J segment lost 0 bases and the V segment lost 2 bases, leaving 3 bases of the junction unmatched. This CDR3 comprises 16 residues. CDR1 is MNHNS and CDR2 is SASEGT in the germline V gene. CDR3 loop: CASSEHGTGGSYEQYF. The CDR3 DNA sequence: TGTGCCAGCAGTGAACATGGGACAGGGGGCTCCTACGAGCAGTACTTC.

This chain's CDR3 is CASSSDNEQFF. The CDR3 DNA reads TGTGCCAGCTCATCTGACAATGAGCAGTTCTTC. V and J are TRBV18 and TRBJ2-1; D is uncertain. The CDR3 loop spans 11 amino acids. Germline CDR1 is KGHSH and CDR2 is LQKENI. V was cut by 5 bases and J by 5 bases, with 4 bases left in between.

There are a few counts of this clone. CDR3 region: CSVKGQEDNSPLHF. DNA of the CDR3: TGCAGCGTTAAGGGACAGGAAGATAATTCACCCCTCCACTTT. The gene calls are TRBV29-1 and TRBJ1-6, with 8 bases lining up with TRBD1. Germline lookup yields CDR1 SQVTM and CDR2 ANQGSEA. This CDR3 spans 14 amino acids. Trimming at V came to 5 bases and at J to 5 bases, leaving 5 bases not matched to a gene.

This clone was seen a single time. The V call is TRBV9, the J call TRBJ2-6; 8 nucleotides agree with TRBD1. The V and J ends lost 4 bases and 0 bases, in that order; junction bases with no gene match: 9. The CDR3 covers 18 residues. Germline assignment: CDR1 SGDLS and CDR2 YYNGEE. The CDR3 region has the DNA TGTGCCAGCAGCCCCAGGTCACAGGGGGACTCTGGGGCCAACGTCCTGACTTTC. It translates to CASSPRSQGDSGANVLTF.

CDR3 sequence reads: CASSPSGGQEKLFF. As DNA, the CDR3 is TGCGCCAGCAGCCCCTCCGGGGGGCAGGAAAAACTGTTTTTT. The genes are TRBV5-1 and TRBJ1-4, with a weak D call TRBD1 (6 bases). With 4 bases removed from V and 8 bases from J, the gap between germline ends came to 15 bases. In germline, CDR1 is SGHRS, CDR2 YFSETQ. The CDR3 spans 14 residues. Full variable domain (outside the CDR3, taken from reference TRBV5-1 and TRBJ1-4): KAGVTQTPRYLIKTRGQQVTLSCSPISGHRSVSWYQQTPGQGLQFLFEYFSETQRNKGNFPGRFSGRQFSNSRSEMNVSTLELGDSALYLCASSPSGGQEKLFFGSGTQLSVL.

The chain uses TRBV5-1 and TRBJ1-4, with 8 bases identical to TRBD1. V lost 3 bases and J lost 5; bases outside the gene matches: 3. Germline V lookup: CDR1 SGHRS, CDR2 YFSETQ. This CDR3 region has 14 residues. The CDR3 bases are TGCGCCAGCAGCTCGGACAGGGTAAATGAAAAACTGTTTTTT. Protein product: CASSSDRVNEKLFF.

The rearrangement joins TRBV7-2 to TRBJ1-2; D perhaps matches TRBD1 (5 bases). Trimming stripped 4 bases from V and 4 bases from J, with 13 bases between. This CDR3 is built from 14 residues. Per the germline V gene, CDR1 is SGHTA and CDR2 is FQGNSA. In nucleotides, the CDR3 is TGTGCCAGCAGCTCTCAGCAGGGACTCTATGGCTACACCTTC. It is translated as CASSSQQGLYGYTF.

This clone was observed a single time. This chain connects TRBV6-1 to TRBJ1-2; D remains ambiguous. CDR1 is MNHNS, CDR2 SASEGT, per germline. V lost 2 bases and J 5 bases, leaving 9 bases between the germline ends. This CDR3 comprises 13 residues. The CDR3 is CASSEPTGYGYTF. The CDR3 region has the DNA TGTGCCAGCAGTGAACCAACGGGGTATGGCTACACCTTC.

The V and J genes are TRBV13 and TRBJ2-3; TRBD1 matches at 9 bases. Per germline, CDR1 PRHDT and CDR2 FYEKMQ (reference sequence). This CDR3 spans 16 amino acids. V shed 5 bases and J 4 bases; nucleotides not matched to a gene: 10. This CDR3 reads CASSPPTGGDADTQYF. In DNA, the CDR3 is TGTGCCAGCAGCCCACCTACAGGGGGCGACGCAGATACGCAGTATTTT. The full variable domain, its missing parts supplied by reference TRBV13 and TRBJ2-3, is AAGVIQSPRHLIKEKRETATLKCYPIPRHDTVYWYQQGPGQDPQFLISFYEKMQSDKGSIPDRFSAQQFSDYHSELNMSSLELGDSALYFCASSPPTGGDADTQYFGPGTRLTVL.

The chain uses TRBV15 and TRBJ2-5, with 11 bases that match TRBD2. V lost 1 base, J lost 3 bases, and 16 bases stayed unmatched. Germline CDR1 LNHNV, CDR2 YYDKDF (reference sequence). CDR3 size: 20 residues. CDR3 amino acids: CATSRGVGSGGALREETQYF. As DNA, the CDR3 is TGTGCCACCAGCAGAGGGGTTGGTAGCGGGGGGGCCTTGAGAGAAGAGACCCAGTACTTC. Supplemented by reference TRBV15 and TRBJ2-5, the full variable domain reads DAMVIQNPRYQVTQFGKPVTLSCSQTLNHNVMYWYQQKSSQAPKLLFHYYDKDFNNEADTPDNFQSRRPNTSFCFLDIRSPGLGDTAMYLCATSRGVGSGGALREETQYFGPGTRLLVL.

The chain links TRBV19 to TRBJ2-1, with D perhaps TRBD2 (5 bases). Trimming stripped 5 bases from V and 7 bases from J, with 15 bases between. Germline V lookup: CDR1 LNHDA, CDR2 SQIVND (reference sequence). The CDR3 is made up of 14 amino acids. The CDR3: CASSSQPGKNEQFF. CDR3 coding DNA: TGTGCCAGTAGTTCGCAGCCGGGGAAAAATGAGCAGTTCTTC.

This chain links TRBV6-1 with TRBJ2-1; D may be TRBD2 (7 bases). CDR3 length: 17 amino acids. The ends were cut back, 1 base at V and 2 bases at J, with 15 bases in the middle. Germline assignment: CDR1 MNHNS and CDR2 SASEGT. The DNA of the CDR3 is TGTGCCAGCAGTGAAGAACTAAGGGGGGGGCCCTACAATGAGCAGTTCTTC. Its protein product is CASSEELRGGPYNEQFF.

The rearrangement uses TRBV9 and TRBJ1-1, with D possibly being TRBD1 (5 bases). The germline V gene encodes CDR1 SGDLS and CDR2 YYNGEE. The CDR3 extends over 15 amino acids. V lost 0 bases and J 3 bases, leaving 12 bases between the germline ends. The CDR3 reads CASSVDGGTDTEAFF. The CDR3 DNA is TGTGCCAGCAGCGTAGACGGCGGGACCGACACTGAAGCTTTCTTT.

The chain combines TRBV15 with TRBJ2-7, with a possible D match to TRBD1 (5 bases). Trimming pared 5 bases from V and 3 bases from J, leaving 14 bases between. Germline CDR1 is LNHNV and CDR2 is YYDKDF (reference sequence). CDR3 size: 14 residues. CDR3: CATSDAAGNYEQYF. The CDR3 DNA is TGTGCCACCAGCGATGCGGCAGGGAACTACGAGCAGTACTTC. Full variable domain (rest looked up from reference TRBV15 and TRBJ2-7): DAMVIQNPRYQVTQFGKPVTLSCSQTLNHNVMYWYQQKSSQAPKLLFHYYDKDFNNEADTPDNFQSRRPNTSFCFLDIRSPGLGDTAMYLCATSDAAGNYEQYFGPGTRLTVT.

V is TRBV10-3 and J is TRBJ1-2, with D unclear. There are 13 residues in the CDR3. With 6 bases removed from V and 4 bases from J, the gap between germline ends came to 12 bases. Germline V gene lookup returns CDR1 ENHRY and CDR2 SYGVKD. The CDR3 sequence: CAIREAGPYGYTF. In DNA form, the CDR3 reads TGTGCCATCAGGGAAGCAGGTCCCTATGGCTACACCTTC.